These 22 T cell receptor beta chains were sequenced from one sample in a study of blood T cell repertoires in COVID-19. The repertoire was sequenced with immunoSEQ multiplex PCR; TCRdb's copy has only in-frame clones and lacks some. The sample yields tens of thousands of clones, 75% to 85% seen once. The sequencing sample was made of peripheral blood. The source is a middle-aged man with COVID-19, enrolled during active disease.

J is TRBJ1-2 and V is TRBV24-1; TRBD1 matches at 10 bases. This CDR3 has 13 amino acids. The V gene's germline CDR1 is KGHDR and CDR2 SFDVKD. V was pared by 10 bases and J by 6 bases, with 7 bases of the junction left unmatched. CDR3 nucleotides: TGTGCCACTTCCGTGACAGGGGGCAATGGCTACACCTTC. Amino acid sequence: CATSVTGGNGYTF.

This chain links TRBV29-1 with TRBJ1-3; tentatively, D is TRBD1 (6 bases). The CDR3 extends over 13 amino acids. Germline CDR1 reads SQVTM; CDR2 reads ANQGSEA. CDR3 sequence (DNA): TGCAGTGCAGAGGGGACAACGTTAAACACCATATATTTT. This sequence encodes CSAEGTTLNTIYF.

The chain employs TRBV6-4 and TRBJ2-1, with D possibly matching TRBD2 (7 bases). V dropped 6 bases and J dropped 8 bases, with 20 bases sitting between them. Germline assignment: CDR1 MRHNA and CDR2 SNTAGT. CDR3 length equals 15 residues. The CDR3 nucleotides read TGTGCCAGCAGCCCCTACGCGGGGGCGCCCGATGAGCAGTTCTTC. It specifies CASSPYAGAPDEQFF.

V usage is TRBV24-1 and J usage is TRBJ2-2; 11 bases are shared with TRBD2. The ends lost 4 bases at V and 0 bases at J; junction bases unmatched: 6. The CDR3 runs to 18 residues. Looked up from germline, CDR1 is KGHDR and CDR2 is SFDVKD. Here the CDR3 DNA reads TGTGCCACCAGTGAACTAGCGGGAGTGGGCCCGAACACCGGGGAGCTGTTTTTT. Amino acids: CATSELAGVGPNTGELFF.

This clone was detected only once. V gene TRBV6-2 or TRBV6-3 combines with J gene TRBJ2-3; 7 nucleotides align to TRBD2. The CDR3 sequence is 16 residues long. Per germline, CDR1 MNHEY and CDR2 SVGEGT. V was clipped by 4 bases and J by 2 bases; unmatched bases: 9. CDR3 protein: CASSWGSGASTDTQYF. CDR3 DNA sequence: TGTGCCAGCAGTTGGGGGAGCGGGGCGTCCACAGATACGCAGTATTTT.

V is TRBV7-9 and J is TRBJ1-1; D remains ambiguous. The germline gives CDR1 SEHNR, CDR2 FQNEAQ (reference sequence). V lost 5 bases, J lost 1 base, and 17 bases lay in between. CDR3 length: 16 residues. This chain's CDR3 is CASSPHEGRGNTEAFF. The CDR3 DNA reads TGTGCCAGCAGCCCCCACGAGGGAAGAGGGAACACTGAAGCTTTCTTT.

The table lists this clone with a count of one. The chain combines TRBV27 with TRBJ2-4; 11 bases agree with TRBD1. V shed 6 bases and J 6 bases; nucleotides not matched to a gene: 7. The CDR3 is made up of 15 amino acids. Germline assignment: CDR1 MNHEY and CDR2 SMNVEV (reference sequence). Here the CDR3 reads CASSQRTGGANIQYF. As DNA, the CDR3 is TGTGCCAGCAGCCAACGGACAGGGGGCGCAAACATTCAGTACTTC.

CDR3 amino acids: CASSFSDRVDYEQYF. DNA of the CDR3: TGTGCCAGCAGCTTCTCGGACAGGGTGGACTACGAGCAGTACTTC. The chain uses TRBV5-5 and TRBJ2-7, with TRBD1 matching 8 bases. Germline V gene lookup returns CDR1 SGHKS and CDR2 YYEKEE (reference sequence). This CDR3 is built from 15 residues. V gave up 2 bases and J gave up 3 bases; unmatched junction bases: 7.

The chain couples TRBV28 to TRBJ1-5; possible D gene TRBD1, 5 bases. With 5 bases removed from V and 0 bases from J, the gap between germline ends came to 20 bases. Germline lookup yields CDR1 MDHEN and CDR2 SYDVKM. This CDR3 has 18 amino acids. This CDR3 is CASSPRRGGANSNQPQHF. The CDR3 DNA sequence: TGTGCCAGCAGTCCCCGACGGGGGGGAGCTAATAGCAATCAGCCCCAGCATTTT.

Only one count was recorded for this clone. The V and J genes are TRBV29-1 and TRBJ1-1; 9 bases agree with TRBD1. Unmatched junction bases numbered 4, after V lost 3 bases and J lost 5 bases. CDR3 length: 13 residues. CDR1 SQVTM and CDR2 ANQGSEA come from the germline V gene. Here the CDR3 DNA reads TGCAGCGTTGAGGGACAGGGCGGGACTGAAGCTTTCTTT. This encodes CSVEGQGGTEAFF.

The V gene is TRBV9, the J gene TRBJ2-2; unclear D gene. This CDR3 is built from 14 residues. V was cut by 3 bases and J by 6 bases, with 12 bases left in between. Germline CDR1 SGDLS, CDR2 YYNGEE. The CDR3 DNA reads as TGTGCCAGCAGCGACCGACCCGGGTCCGGGGAGCTGTTTTTT. Translated: CASSDRPGSGELFF.

This clone was detected only a few times. J is TRBJ2-2 and V is TRBV6-4, with D possibly matching TRBD1 (6 bases). The CDR3 has 14 residues. With 2 bases removed from V and 6 bases from J, the gap between germline ends came to 10 bases. Germline V gene lookup returns CDR1 MRHNA and CDR2 SNTAGT. This CDR3 is CASSDGEGAGELFF. The CDR3 DNA follows: TGTGCCAGCAGTGACGGAGAGGGGGCCGGGGAGCTGTTTTTT.

The rearrangement links TRBV4-1 to TRBJ2-7; D might be TRBD2 (6 bases). The V end was cut by 0 bases, the J end by 4 bases, with 19 bases between. Germline V CDR1 and CDR2: MGHRA, YSYEKL. The CDR3 covers 17 residues. The CDR3 coding sequence is TGCGCCAGCAGCCAAGAAGGGGCGGGACCACTCGGGTACGAGCAGTACTTC. Its protein is CASSQEGAGPLGYEQYF.

This clone was recorded a few times. The chain links TRBV4-3 to TRBJ2-1; weak D call: TRBD2 (6 bases). V lost 0 bases and J lost 5, with 14 bases in between. Germline V gives CDR1 LGHNA, CDR2 YSLEER. The length of the CDR3 is 16 residues. As DNA, the CDR3 is TGCGCCAGCAGCCAAGATTTTCGGGAGCGCGACAATGAGCAGTTCTTC. The encoded protein is CASSQDFRERDNEQFF.

As for this clone: The sample holds other DNA sequences that translate to the same CDR3. V usage is TRBV19 and J usage is TRBJ2-5, with 12 bases lining up with TRBD2. Germline lookup yields CDR1 LNHDA and CDR2 SQIVND (reference sequence). The CDR3 contains 14 residues. Germline trimming cut 2 bases from V and 5 bases from J; bases unmatched to any gene: 0. The chain's CDR3 is CASSILAGGETQYF. The DNA for the CDR3 is TGTGCCAGTAGTATACTAGCGGGGGGGGAGACCCAGTACTTC.

This chain joins TRBV19 and TRBJ1-6; 9 bases line up with TRBD1. This CDR3 is 15 amino acids long. After removal of 5 bases from V and 8 bases from J, the junction contained 7 bases not matched to a gene. Germline CDR1 reads LNHDA; CDR2 reads SQIVND (reference sequence). The CDR3 region is CASSPWDRVDSPLHF. CDR3 in DNA: TGTGCCAGTAGTCCTTGGGACAGGGTCGATTCACCCCTCCACTTT.

CDR3 protein: CASSYEQGRYEQYF. The CDR3 DNA sequence: TGTGCCAGCAGTTACGAACAGGGGAGGTACGAGCAGTACTTC. This chain joins TRBV6-5 and TRBJ2-7, with a tentative D call TRBD1 (7 bases). V lost 2 bases, J lost 4 bases, and 12 bases lay in between. The CDR3 totals 14 residues. CDR1 and CDR2 (germline): MNHEY, SVGAGI.

The genes are TRBV7-8 and TRBJ2-5; TRBD1 aligns across 7 bases. Trimming removed 5 bases from V and 2 bases from J; junction bases left unmatched: 8. Germline values: CDR1 SGHVS, CDR2 FQNEAQ. The CDR3 spans 15 residues. CDR3 sequence reads: CASSPNRGSQETQYF. The CDR3 bases are TGTGCCAGCAGCCCAAACAGGGGAAGTCAAGAGACCCAGTACTTC.

Here the CDR3 reads CASNTGTGPYGYTF. In DNA, the CDR3 is TGTGCCAGCAACACCGGGACAGGGCCCTATGGCTACACCTTC. The chain carries TRBV6-5 and TRBJ1-2, with 9 positions matching TRBD1. The V gene's germline CDR1 is MNHEY and CDR2 SVGAGI. The CDR3 is 14 residues long. Trimming cost V 7 bases and J 4 bases; bases outside gene matches: 7.

The gene calls are TRBV28 and TRBJ1-1; the D is unclear. CDR1 and CDR2 (germline): MDHEN, SYDVKM. The V end lost 5 bases, the J end lost 1 base, and 11 bases lay between the germline ends. CDR3 length: 14 residues. The CDR3 sequence: CASSPSTENTEAFF. CDR3 nucleotides: TGTGCCAGCAGTCCCTCCACAGAGAACACTGAAGCTTTCTTT.

The CDR3 protein is CASREVAGF. CDR3 in DNA: TGTGCCAGCAGGGAGGTGGCGGGCTTC. The chain joins TRBV21-1 to TRBJ2-7; TRBD2, the table's D call, was not compared with the DNA. TRBV21-1 is shown as a pseudogene. The length of the CDR3 is 9 residues.

The chain joins TRBV6-5 to TRBJ2-7; 7 bases are a match to TRBD2. J was trimmed by 4 bases and V by 7 bases; bases with no gene match: 13. This CDR3 is 15 amino acids long. Germline CDR1 MNHEY, CDR2 SVGAGI. The DNA for the CDR3 is TGTGCCAGCACCGGGGGAGCTGGCGGGAGTTACGAGCAGTACTTC. It translates to CASTGGAGGSYEQYF.